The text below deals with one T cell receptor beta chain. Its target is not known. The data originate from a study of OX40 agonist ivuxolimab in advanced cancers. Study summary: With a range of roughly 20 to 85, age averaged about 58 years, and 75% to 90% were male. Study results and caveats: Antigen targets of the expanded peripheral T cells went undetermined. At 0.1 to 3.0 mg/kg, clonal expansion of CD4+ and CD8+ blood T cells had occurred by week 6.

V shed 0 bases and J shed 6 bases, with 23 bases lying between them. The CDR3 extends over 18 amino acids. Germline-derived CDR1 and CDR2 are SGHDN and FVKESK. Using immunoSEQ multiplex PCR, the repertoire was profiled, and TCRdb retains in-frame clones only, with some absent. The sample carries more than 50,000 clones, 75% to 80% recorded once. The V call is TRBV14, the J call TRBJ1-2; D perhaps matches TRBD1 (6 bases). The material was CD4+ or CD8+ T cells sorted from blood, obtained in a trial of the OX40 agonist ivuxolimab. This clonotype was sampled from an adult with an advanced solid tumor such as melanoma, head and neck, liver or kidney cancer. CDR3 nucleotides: TGTGCCAGCAGCCAAGATGGCCGTCCCGGGGGCGACGCAAATGGCTACACCTTC. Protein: CASSQDGRPGGDANGYTF.